What follows is one T cell receptor beta chain and its context. Which antigen it targets is not known. No much larger clone exists at a distance of one base, and base qualities are not known. The CDR3 regions of human TCRbeta chains were analyzed by immunosequencing. As for how the authors treated the data: TCRs in the repertoires were matched against a reference library of SARS-CoV-2-specific TCRs that had been generated with the MIRA antigen-specificity platform. Breadth was defined as the fraction of unique TCRs that were SARS-CoV-2-associated. Depth was defined as the fraction of total T cells that were SARS-CoV-2-associated. Using the MIRA data, each spike-specific TCR was assigned both to the spike region to which the TCR was reactive and to a CD4 or CD8 class. Log10-transformed breadth and depth values were compared by one-way ANOVA with Sidak's multiple comparisons tests. TCRdb mirrors the immuneACCESS table, restricted to in-frame sequences. Some clones are absent from its copies; in checked studies, under half trace to an unresolved V gene, and the reason for the others is unknown. The V and J calls and clone size were taken over from that table, and D and trimming were inferred from the DNA. A total of 72,000 or so clones appear in this sample, approximately 86% of them only once. 24% of the sample is taken by the ten largest.

This sample was included in a study of T cell responses to AZD1222 COVID-19 vaccine listed by TCRdb under 2021. Regarding the research as a whole: AZD1222 recipients with second doses at about 4 weeks or about 12 weeks were pooled, because spike-specific TCR depth and breadth did not differ between schedules. TCR sequencing covered approximately 230 trial participants: 200 to 220 given two doses of AZD1222 and about 26 given two doses of MenACWY control vaccine. Trial participants were enrolled by age into subgroups of 18-55, 56-69 and 70-plus years, and roughly 150, 30 and 60 TCR-sequenced participants, respectively, were included in these subgroups. Study-wide conclusions, independent of this receptor: Most participants were white British and females outnumbered males, and the authors suggested that clonal diversity may have been underestimated. Because no samples from the day 14 peak response were available, repertoires could be characterized only after the peak T cell response. CD4 TCRs associated with the vaccine covered the entire spike protein, and the dominant responses were in regions 160-218 and 743-854. The 56-69-year group was small, and its depth increase did not reach significance, likely because of low power. Only six or seven AZD1222 recipients were SARS-CoV-2 seropositive at baseline, limiting conclusions about previously exposed vaccinees. After two AZD1222 doses, spike-specific TCR breadth and depth were significantly higher than at day 0 and than in MenACWY recipients. Nearly half of unique spike-specific TCRs reportedly recognized epitopes outside regions mutated in the B.1.351 and B.1.1.7 variants.

Interpreted using the paper, the time point label stands for: baseline before first vaccination. Samples from vaccinated people were obtained from the UK trials COV001 and COV002, which included a single-blind randomized controlled phase 2/3 trial of AZD1222 (ChAdOx1 nCoV-19) in healthy adults. For TCRbeta chain sequencing, PBMC samples from trial participants were taken at day 0 and at day 28 after the second dose. The germline V gene (reference sequence) yields SGHKS for CDR1 and YYEKEE for CDR2. Inclusive of the bounding cysteine and phenylalanine, the CDR3 is 15 residues long. Only the CDR3 region is kept as DNA, spanning 45 bases read in frame from base 1. The junction carries 13 bases between V and J, which are trimmed by 0 bases and 4 bases respectively.

Sequenced here: peripheral blood, sampled on day 0 of AZD1222 vaccination. The chain is assembled from TRBV5-5 and TRBJ1-2; the D segment cannot be called with confidence. The receptor's source is an adult in good health. Here is the DNA: TGTGCCAGCAGCTTGGCACGCGTCCTTAGCTATGGCTACACCTTC. The resulting protein is CASSLARVLSYGYTF.